This T cell receptor (beta chain) was captured in a study of early T cells in non-severe SARS-CoV-2 infection. Study-wide context: Unsorted whole-blood RNA was sequenced in bulk, leaving chains unpaired.

Study-level findings and limits: Clonotype matching in VDJdb favored anti-spike CD8 responses and did not capture private and CD4 specificities.

To note about this clonotype: Its antigen is not identified.

V lost 1 base, J lost 4 bases, and 5 bases stayed unmatched. Germline assignment: CDR1 SGHVS and CDR2 FQNEAQ. This CDR3 spans 15 amino acids. Individual cDNA molecules received unique molecular identifiers. TCRdb passed the 5' RACE reads through MiXCR, listing each CDR3 protein once. The sample lists nearly 45,000 distinct CDR3 sequences; about a tenth were seen once. This TCR came from an adult who was a healthcare worker with PCR-confirmed SARS-CoV-2 infection or an uninfected control (not recorded which). Material: whole blood. The chain employs TRBV7-8 and TRBJ1-2, with 8 nucleotides matching TRBD1. The CDR3, as DNA: TGTGCCAGCAGCTTAGTCGCAGGGGGCCCCTATGGCTACACCTTC. Amino acids: CASSLVAGGPYGYTF.